The TCR beta chain under discussion was sequenced for a study of blood T cell repertoires in COVID-19. Trimming left V 3 bases short and J 1 base short, with 6 bases between. The germline CDR1 and CDR2 sequences are SGHTA and FQGNSA. The CDR3 totals 13 residues. Method: immunoSEQ multiplex PCR; TCRdb's copy keeps in-frame clones and lacks some. The sample yields tens of thousands of clones, approximately 88% seen once. The TCR was taken from a man between 65 and 80 years old with acute or convalescent COVID-19. This chain joins TRBV7-2 and TRBJ1-1; D not resolved. The sample was peripheral blood. The DNA for the CDR3 is TGTGCCAGCAGCTTTGGGAGGAACACTGAAGCTTTCTTT. This encodes CASSFGRNTEAFF.